This is a list of T cell receptor beta chains from one sample in a study of PD-1 blockade in classical Hodgkin lymphoma. The data were produced by immunoSEQ multiplex PCR, yet TCRdb's version contains in-frame clones alone and is incomplete. Of some 13,000 clones listed, 82% are singletons. This material consisted of peripheral blood mononuclear cells (PBMCs), taken at baseline. These receptors were collected from a human donor with classical Hodgkin lymphoma. The CDR3 runs from the conserved cysteine through the conserved F or W. The D gene is left open where the match is weak. Clone size is not always given. Where it is, it says once, few, many or a class for expanded clones.

>TRBD2|few|TRBJ2-7|TRBV7-6
TGTGCCAGCAGTCTAACACAGGGACGGCCAGATGGACTAGCGGGTACCTACGAGCAGTACTTC
CASSLTQGRPDGLAGTYEQYF
>-|-|TRBJ1-2|TRBV11-2
TGTGCCAGCAGCCTCGGACACCGCTATGGCTACACCTTC
CASSLGHRYGYTF
>-|-|TRBJ2-2|TRBV6-1
TGTGCCAGCAGTGGAGGAGTATCGGCCGGGGAGCTGTTTTTT
CASSGGVSAGELFF
>-|few|TRBJ1-6|TRBV18
TGTGCCAGCTCACCGTCGGGGGCTTTGAATTCACCCCTCCACTTT
CASSPSGALNSPLHF
>-|-|TRBJ1-4|TRBV28
TGTGCCAGCAGTTTACCAGGGGCCTATGAAAAACTGTTTTTT
CASSLPGAYEKLFF
>TRBD1|-|TRBJ2-5|TRBV2
TGTGCCAGCAGCGCGACAGGGGTCGGGACGGAGTACTTC
CASSATGVGTEYF
>-|once|TRBJ2-1|TRBV5-1
TGCGCCAGCAGCTTGGAAGGAAATGAGCAGTTCTTC
CASSLEGNEQFF
>-|-|TRBJ1-4|TRBV18
TGTGCCAGCTCACGTTCTCGGGCCGGGGGAGAAAAACTGTTTTTT
CASSRSRAGGEKLFF
>TRBD1|once|TRBJ2-7|TRBV9
TGTGCCAGCAGCCCCGGACAGGGCCCCTACGAGCAGTACTTC
CASSPGQGPYEQYF
>-|-|TRBJ2-7|TRBV6-6
TGTGCCAGCAGTTACTTCAGAACCTACGAGCAGTACTTC
CASSYFRTYEQYF
>-|-|TRBJ1-1|TRBV6-5
TGTGCCGCGGTCGGGTTAAGGGGCACTGAAGCTTTCTTT
CAAVGLRGTEAFF
>-|-|TRBJ2-2|TRBV7-3
TGTGCCAGCAGCCGAACCCGAACGGGACGGATAAACACCGGGGAGCTGTTTTTT
CASSRTRTGRINTGELFF
>-|-|TRBJ1-1|TRBV15
TGTGCCACCAGCAGAGAGGGATGGGCCATGAACACTGAAGCTTTCTTT
CATSREGWAMNTEAFF
>TRBD2|-|TRBJ2-5|TRBV7-2
TGTGCCAGCAGCTTACGAACCGGGACTAAAGAGACCCAGTACTTC
CASSLRTGTKETQYF
>-|-|TRBJ2-2|TRBV29-1
TGCAGCGTTGGGCACACGAACACCGGGGAGCTGTTTTTT
CSVGHTNTGELFF
>TRBD1|-|TRBJ2-1|TRBV7-2
TGTGCCAGCAGCTTAGACAGGGGGCCGGGGCAGTTCTTC
CASSLDRGPGQFF
>-|-|TRBJ1-2|TRBV28
TGTGCCAGCAGTCTCGACCGGGACTGGAACTATGGCTACACCTTC
CASSLDRDWNYGYTF
>-|-|TRBJ2-7|TRBV6-1
TGTGCCAGCAGGGAACACGGAGGGATCGGTTACGAGCAGTACTTC
CASREHGGIGYEQYF
>-|-|TRBJ2-3|TRBV12-5
TGTGCTAGTTGGGGGGGGGCCTTCACAGATACGCAGTATTTT
CASWGGAFTDTQYF
>-|few|TRBJ2-3|TRBV6-7
TGTGCCAGCAGTCGATGGAAGCGGCAATGCACAGATACGCAGTATTTT
CASSRWKRQCTDTQYF
>-|-|TRBJ2-6|TRBV27
TGTGCCAGCAGTTCTGGGGCCAACGTCCTGACTTTC
CASSSGANVLTF
>-|-|TRBJ2-1|TRBV5-1
TGCGCCAGCAGCTTGTTTAGGGACAATGAGCAGTTCTTC
CASSLFRDNEQFF
>-|-|TRBJ2-5|TRBV28
TGTGCCAGCAGTCCCAGTAGTGAGACCCAGTACTTC
CASSPSSETQYF
>-|-|TRBJ2-7|TRBV6-5
TGTGCCAGCAGTTATTACAACTACGAGCAGTACTTC
CASSYYNYEQYF
>TRBD1|-|TRBJ2-7|TRBV5-1
TGCGCCAGCAGCTTGATCCCGGGACAGGTTTACGAGCAGTACTTC
CASSLIPGQVYEQYF